The 24 T cell receptor beta chains listed next were all sequenced from one sample in a study of T cells in Graves' hyperthyroidism and ophthalmopathy. The CDR3 regions of TCR beta were amplified from RNA transcripts. First-round RT-PCR of the TCR CDR3 relied on the HTBI primer set. MiXCR was run by TCRdb on the multiplex PCR reads, yielding one entry per CDR3 protein. This table holds 650,000 to 800,000 distinct CDR3 sequences, 45% found once. The sequencing input was peripheral blood or thyroid tissue (not recorded which). The receptors were sampled from an adult man with Graves' disease, either hyperthyroidism or ophthalmopathy (not recorded which).

A note on this clonotype: One end of the junction does not line up with germline, which may come from a read error. The J gene is TRBJ1-1, the V gene TRBV5-1, with 7 bases that match TRBD1. Germline V gene lookup returns CDR1 SGHRS and CDR2 YFSETQ. CDR3 length equals 15 residues. The CDR3 reads CASSDLRGGSTEAFF. In nucleotides, the CDR3 is TGTGCCAGCAGCGACCTCAGGGGGGGGTCGACTGAAGCTTTCTTT.

This chain uses TRBV7-9 with TRBJ1-1, with 9 positions matching TRBD1. The junction had 8 bases not matched to a gene; V was cut back by 1 base and J by 8 bases. This CDR3 has 15 amino acids. CDR1 is SEHNR and CDR2 is FQNEAQ in the germline V gene (reference sequence). Here the CDR3 reads CASSLEGQGRSEAFF. The CDR3 DNA reads as TGTGCCAGCAGCTTAGAGGGACAGGGTAGGTCGGAAGCTTTCTTT.

As concerns this clonotype: This sequence may be a read error, since a much larger clone differs from it by one base. The chain uses TRBV7-9 and TRBJ1-1, with 8 bases matching TRBD1. The V segment lost 5 bases and the J segment 3 bases; nucleotides outside the gene matches: 2. The V gene's germline CDR1 is SEHNR and CDR2 FQNEAQ (reference sequence). The CDR3 is 13 amino acids. Here the CDR3 reads CASSMTGDTEAFF. CDR3 nucleotides: TGTGCCAGCAGCATGACAGGGGACACTGAAGCTTTCTTT.

The chain has TRBV12-3 or TRBV12-4 and TRBJ1-5, with D tentatively TRBD1 (6 bases). Trimming shortened V by 5 bases and J by 1 base, and 15 bases separated the two germline ends. The CDR3 consists of 16 residues. The CDR3 sequence: CASSPTGTSSNQPQHF. In nucleotides, the CDR3 is TGTGCCAGCAGTCCAACAGGGACATCGAGCAATCAGCCCCAGCATTTT.

This chain connects TRBV19 to TRBJ2-5, with 8 bases fitting TRBD2. V dropped 3 bases and J dropped 2; count of bases not matched to a gene: 11. CDR1 and CDR2 (germline): LNHDA, SQIVND (reference sequence). This CDR3 is built from 17 residues. The DNA of the CDR3 is TGTGCCAGTAGTATCGGGGGGGTGATTTCGGGGCAAGAGACCCAGTACTTC. Translation: CASSIGGVISGQETQYF.

With respect to this clonotype: A much larger clone lies a single base off, so this may be a read error. V gene TRBV19 combines with J gene TRBJ1-5, with a weak D call TRBD1 (6 bases). Germline V gene lookup returns CDR1 LNHDA and CDR2 SQIVND (reference sequence). The CDR3 has 15 residues. The CDR3 region has the DNA TGTGCCAATAGTATACAGGGTTTGAGCAATCAGCCCCAGCATTTT. Translated: CANSIQGLSNQPQHF.

The chain uses TRBV7-9 and TRBJ1-6; 9 nucleotides line up with TRBD1. Unmatched junction bases numbered 8, after V lost 4 bases and J lost 10 bases. Germline V gives CDR1 SEHNR, CDR2 FQNEAQ (reference sequence). The CDR3 extends over 15 amino acids. CDR3 sequence reads: CASSSLQGAGSPLHF. The CDR3 DNA reads as TGTGCCAGCAGCTCCCTACAGGGGGCTGGATCACCCCTCCACTTT.

This clonotype was seen a single time. V gene TRBV7-8 combines with J gene TRBJ2-5; no reliable D call. The CDR3 runs 16 residues. V was cut by 8 bases and J by 0 bases, with 19 bases left in between. Germline lookup yields CDR1 SGHVS and CDR2 FQNEAQ. CDR3 loop: CASGPNGQEYQETQYF. The CDR3 DNA reads as TGTGCCAGCGGACCCAACGGGCAGGAGTACCAAGAGACCCAGTACTTC.

The CDR3 loop reads CSARSSWGSSYNSPLHF. CDR3 coding DNA: TGCAGTGCTAGGTCCTCATGGGGGAGCTCCTATAATTCACCCCTCCACTTT. The chain employs TRBV20-1 and TRBJ1-6; a weak D match, TRBD1 (5 bases). This CDR3 spans 17 amino acids. CDR1 and CDR2 from the germline V gene are DFQATT and SNEGSKA (reference sequence). V shed 3 bases and J shed 0 bases, with 15 bases lying between them.

Remarks on this clonotype: One junction end disagrees with the germline gene, perhaps due to a read error. CDR3 loop: CASSLGTGGFERYF. CDR3 DNA: TGTGCCAGCAGCCTAGGGACAGGGGGCTTCGAGCGGTACTTC. V usage is TRBV7-9 and J usage is TRBJ2-7, with 12 bases aligning to TRBD1. Germline V gene sequence: CDR1 SEHNR, CDR2 FQNEAQ (reference sequence). The CDR3 has 14 amino acids.

The chain employs TRBV6-5 and TRBJ2-7; possible D gene TRBD2, 6 bases. The CDR3 sequence is 15 residues long. V was pared by 2 bases and J by 2 bases, with 13 bases between. CDR1 and CDR2 (germline): MNHEY, SVGAGI. The CDR3 DNA reads as TGTGCCAGCAGTTACCGTGGGAGGATGGCCTACGAGCAGTACTTC. This codes for CASSYRGRMAYEQYF.

This clonotype was picked up many times. The CDR3: CASSWTSDQPQHF. The CDR3, as DNA: TGTGCCAGCAGTTGGACATCGGATCAGCCCCAGCATTTT. The rearrangement links TRBV12-3 or TRBV12-4 to TRBJ1-5; D might be TRBD1 (5 bases). This CDR3 has 13 residues. The V end lost 4 bases, the J end lost 5 bases, and 9 bases lay between the germline ends.

The chain recombines TRBV29-1 with TRBJ1-3, with 7 bases lining up with TRBD1. The trim removed 8 bases at V and 1 base at J, leaving 8 bases unmatched. CDR3 length equals 14 residues. CDR1 is SQVTM, CDR2 ANQGSEA, per germline. The CDR3 reads CSCTGESSGNTIYF. CDR3 in DNA: TGCAGCTGTACAGGGGAGTCGTCTGGAAACACCATATATTTT.

The chain employs TRBV20-1 and TRBJ2-5; D uncertain. The CDR3 is made up of 14 amino acids. Germline assignment: CDR1 DFQATT and CDR2 SNEGSKA (reference sequence). The V end was cut by 4 bases, the J end by 0 bases, with 12 bases between. For the CDR3, the DNA is TGCAGTGCTAAACGCCTAGGAAACCAAGAGACCCAGTACTTC. As protein: CSAKRLGNQETQYF.

The chain links TRBV29-1 to TRBJ1-4; maybe TRBD1 (5 bases). The CDR3 spans 13 residues. Trimming left V 7 bases short and J 6 bases short, with 15 bases between. CDR1 and CDR2 (germline): SQVTM, ANQGSEA. The CDR3: CSAVGQSHEKLFF. Written as DNA, the CDR3 is TGCAGCGCCGTAGGACAATCTCATGAAAAACTGTTTTTT.

The chain links TRBV29-1 to TRBJ1-1; TRBD1 is a possible D gene (6 bases). This CDR3 spans 14 amino acids. From germline, CDR1 is SQVTM and CDR2 ANQGSEA. V lost 3 bases to trimming and J lost 6 bases, with 17 bases between them. The CDR3 DNA is TGCAGCGTTGAGACAGGCGGGGGCGGCCCTGAAGCTTTCTTT. Its protein product is CSVETGGGGPEAFF.

As concerns this clonotype: A much more abundant neighbour one base away suggests this may be a read error. V and J are TRBV11-1 and TRBJ1-2; D is undetermined. The germline V gene encodes CDR1 SGHAT and CDR2 FQDESV (reference sequence). The CDR3 covers 15 residues. In DNA form, the CDR3 reads TGTGCCGGCAGCTTGTCAGGTCCGGCTAACTATGGCTACACCTTC. Translated, it gives CAGSLSGPANYGYTF. Combining the CDR3 with reference TRBV11-1 and TRBJ1-2 gives the whole variable domain EAEVAQSPRYKITEKSQAVAFWCDPISGHATLYWYRQILGQGPELLVQFQDESVVDDSQLPKDRFSAERLKGVDSTLKIQPAELGDSAMYLCAGSLSGPANYGYTFGSGTRLTVV.

V and J are TRBV7-8 and TRBJ2-7; D gene unclear. Germline V gene lookup returns CDR1 SGHVS and CDR2 FQNEAQ. This CDR3 has 15 residues. V lost 5 bases and J 3 bases, leaving 17 bases between the germline ends. As DNA, the CDR3 is TGTGCCAGCAGCCTTCGACACACACGATTCTACGAGCAGTACTTC. This codes for CASSLRHTRFYEQYF. Full variable domain (rest looked up from reference TRBV7-8 and TRBJ2-7): GAGVSQSPRYKVAKRGQDVALRCDPISGHVSLFWYQQALGQGPEFLTYFQNEAQLDKSGLPSDRFFAERPEGSVSTLKIQRTQQEDSAVYLCASSLRHTRFYEQYFGPGTRLTVT.

V usage is TRBV2 and J usage is TRBJ2-3, with D hard to call. The CDR3 is 13 residues long. Germline CDR1 and CDR2: SNHLY and FYNNEI. Trimming pared 7 bases from V and 5 bases from J, leaving 13 bases between. For the CDR3, the DNA is TGTGCCAGCATGTCTCGTGGCGGAGATACGCAGTATTTT. Its protein product is CASMSRGGDTQYF.

This clonotype was found many times. V is TRBV10-3 and J is TRBJ1-4, with TRBD1 matching over 7 bases. The CDR3 sequence is 15 residues long. Trimming removed 3 bases from V and 6 bases from J; junction bases left unmatched: 7. Germline CDR1 is ENHRY and CDR2 is SYGVKD. CDR3 region: CAISDKTGMDEKLFF. CDR3 sequence (DNA): TGTGCCATCAGTGATAAGACAGGGATGGATGAAAAACTGTTTTTT.

The gene calls are TRBV7-9 and TRBJ2-7; D is unclear. V shed 11 bases and J shed 3 bases, with 23 bases lying between them. The germline CDR1 and CDR2 sequences are SEHNR and FQNEAQ (reference sequence). The CDR3 is 15 residues long. The CDR3 sequence is CAWSQVLDPRYEQYF. In DNA, the CDR3 is TGTGCCTGGAGTCAGGTCCTAGACCCGCGCTACGAGCAGTACTTC. Full variable domain (outside the CDR3, taken from reference TRBV7-9 and TRBJ2-7): DTGVSQNPRHKITKRGQNVTFRCDPISEHNRLYWYRQTLGQGPEFLTYFQNEAQLEKSRLLSDRFSAERPKGSFSTLEIQRTEQGDSAMYLCAWSQVLDPRYEQYFGPGTRLTVT.

This clonotype was counted ten times or more. Written as DNA, the CDR3 is TGTGCCAGCAAAACATCACAGACTGAAGCTTTCTTT. Encoded protein: CASKTSQTEAFF. The chain uses TRBV7-9 and TRBJ1-1; D is uncertain. The CDR3 has 12 residues. Trimming removed 7 bases from V and 5 bases from J, with 11 bases in between. Germline CDR1 is SEHNR and CDR2 is FQNEAQ (reference sequence). The variable domain in full, with the rest retrieved from reference TRBV7-9 and TRBJ1-1, is DTGVSQNPRHKITKRGQNVTFRCDPISEHNRLYWYRQTLGQGPEFLTYFQNEAQLEKSRLLSDRFSAERPKGSFSTLEIQRTEQGDSAMYLCASKTSQTEAFFGQGTRLTVV.

On this clonotype itself: This may be a read error: a much more frequent sequence differs by one nucleotide. V gene TRBV7-2 combines with J gene TRBJ2-7; 10 positions match TRBD2. CDR3 length: 14 residues. Germline V CDR1 and CDR2: SGHTA, FQGNSA. With V trimmed by 4 bases and J by 2 bases, 2 bases remained unmatched. This CDR3 reads CASSCLAGAYEQYF. The DNA of the CDR3 is TGTGCCAGCAGCTGCCTAGCGGGAGCCTACGAGCAGTACTTC.

V gene TRBV2 combines with J gene TRBJ1-5, with 7 nucleotides matching TRBD1. Germline V lookup: CDR1 SNHLY, CDR2 FYNNEI. The CDR3 is 13 residues long. V lost 10 bases, J lost 3 bases, and 6 bases stayed unmatched. CDR3 loop: CATTGQSNQPQHF. The CDR3 DNA reads as TGTGCCACCACGGGACAGTCCAATCAGCCCCAGCATTTT.